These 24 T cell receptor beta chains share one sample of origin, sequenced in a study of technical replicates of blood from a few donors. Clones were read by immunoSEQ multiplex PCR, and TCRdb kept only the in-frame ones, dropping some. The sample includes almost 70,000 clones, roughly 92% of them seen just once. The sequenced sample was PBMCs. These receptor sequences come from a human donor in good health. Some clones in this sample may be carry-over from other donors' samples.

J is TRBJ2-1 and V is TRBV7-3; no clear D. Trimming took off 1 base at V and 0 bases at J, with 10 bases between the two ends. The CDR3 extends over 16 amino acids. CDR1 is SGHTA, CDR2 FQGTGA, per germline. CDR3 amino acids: CASSLKSPSSYNEQFF. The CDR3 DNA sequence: TGTGCCAGCAGCTTAAAAAGTCCTAGCTCCTACAATGAGCAGTTCTTC.

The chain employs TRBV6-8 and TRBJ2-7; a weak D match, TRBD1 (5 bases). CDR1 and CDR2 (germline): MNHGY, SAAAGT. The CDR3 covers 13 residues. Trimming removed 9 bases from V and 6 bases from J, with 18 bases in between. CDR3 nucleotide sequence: TGTGCCAGGTGGCACAGGACCATGGGCGAGCAGTACTTC. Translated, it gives CARWHRTMGEQYF.

CDR3 DNA: TGTGCCAGCAGCTTAGGCGGGGGGGCCAGGAATGAGCAGTTCTTC. This encodes CASSLGGGARNEQFF. The chain uses TRBV7-3 and TRBJ2-1, with 9 bases identical to TRBD2. J lost 7 bases, V lost 2 bases, and 6 bases had no gene match. Germline values: CDR1 SGHTA, CDR2 FQGTGA. The CDR3 covers 15 residues.

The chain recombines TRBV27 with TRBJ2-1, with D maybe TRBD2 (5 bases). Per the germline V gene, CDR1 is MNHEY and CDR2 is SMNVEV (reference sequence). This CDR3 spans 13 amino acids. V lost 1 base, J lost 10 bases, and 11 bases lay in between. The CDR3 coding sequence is TGTGCCAGCAGTTTATATGTCCGAGGGGAGCAGTTCTTC. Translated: CASSLYVRGEQFF.

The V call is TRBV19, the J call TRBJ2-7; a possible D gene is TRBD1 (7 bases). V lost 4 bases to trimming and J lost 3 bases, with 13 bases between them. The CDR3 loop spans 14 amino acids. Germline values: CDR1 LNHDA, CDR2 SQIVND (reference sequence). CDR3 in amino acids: CASSSSRGVYEQYF. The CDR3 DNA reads TGTGCCAGTAGTAGCTCCAGGGGGGTCTACGAGCAGTACTTC. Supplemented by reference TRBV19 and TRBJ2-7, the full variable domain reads DGGITQSPKYLFRKEGQNVTLSCEQNLNHDAMYWYRQDPGQGLRLIYYSQIVNDFQKGDIAEGYSVSREKKESFPLTVTSAQKNPTAFYLCASSSSRGVYEQYFGPGTRLTVT.

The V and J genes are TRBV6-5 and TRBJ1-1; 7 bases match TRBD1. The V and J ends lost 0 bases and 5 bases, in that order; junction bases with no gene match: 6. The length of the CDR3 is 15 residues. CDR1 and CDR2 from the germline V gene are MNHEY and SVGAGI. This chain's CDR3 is CASSYSPTGRTEAFF. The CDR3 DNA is TGTGCCAGCAGTTACTCTCCGACAGGGCGGACTGAAGCTTTCTTT.

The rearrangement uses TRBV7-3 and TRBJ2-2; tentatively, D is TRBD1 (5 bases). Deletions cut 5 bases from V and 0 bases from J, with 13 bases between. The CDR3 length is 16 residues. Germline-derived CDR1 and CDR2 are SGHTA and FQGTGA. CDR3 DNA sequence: TGTGCCAGCAGCCAGCAAGGGGCCGCGAACACCGGGGAGCTGTTTTTT. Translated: CASSQQGAANTGELFF.

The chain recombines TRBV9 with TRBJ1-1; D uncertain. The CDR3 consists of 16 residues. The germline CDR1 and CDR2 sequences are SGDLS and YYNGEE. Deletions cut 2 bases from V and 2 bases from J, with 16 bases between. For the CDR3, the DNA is TGTGCCAGCAGCGTCGCCCCAGCTCCGGGAAACACTGAAGCTTTCTTT. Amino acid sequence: CASSVAPAPGNTEAFF.

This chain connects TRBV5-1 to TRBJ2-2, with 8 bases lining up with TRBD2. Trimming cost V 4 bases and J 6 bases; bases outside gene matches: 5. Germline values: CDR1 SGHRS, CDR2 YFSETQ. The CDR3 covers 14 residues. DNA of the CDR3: TGCGCCAGCAGCCGATCGGGGGGGGCCGGGGAGCTGTTTTTT. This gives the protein CASSRSGGAGELFF.

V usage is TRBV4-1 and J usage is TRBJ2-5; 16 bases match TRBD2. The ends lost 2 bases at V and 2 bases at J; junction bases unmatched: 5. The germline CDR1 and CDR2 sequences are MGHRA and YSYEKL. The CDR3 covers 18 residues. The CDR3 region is CASSQPGLAGGLQETQYF. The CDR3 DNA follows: TGCGCCAGCAGCCAACCGGGACTAGCGGGGGGGCTGCAAGAGACCCAGTACTTC.

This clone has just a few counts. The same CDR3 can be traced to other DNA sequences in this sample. CDR3 nucleotide sequence: TGCGCCAGCAGTCTTAGCGGCGGATACAATGAGCAGTTCTTC. Translating it yields CASSLSGGYNEQFF. The rearrangement joins TRBV5-1 to TRBJ2-1; maybe TRBD2 (6 bases). Deletions cut 5 bases from V and 4 bases from J, with 13 bases between. The CDR3 sequence is 14 residues long. Germline V gene data show CDR1 as SGHRS and CDR2 as YFSETQ.

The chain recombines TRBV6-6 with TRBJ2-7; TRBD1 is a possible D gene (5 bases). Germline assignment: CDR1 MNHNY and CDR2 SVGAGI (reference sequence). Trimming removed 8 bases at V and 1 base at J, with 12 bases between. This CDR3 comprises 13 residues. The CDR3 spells CASGHRFSYEQYF. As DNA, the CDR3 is TGTGCCAGCGGCCACAGGTTTTCCTACGAGCAGTACTTC.

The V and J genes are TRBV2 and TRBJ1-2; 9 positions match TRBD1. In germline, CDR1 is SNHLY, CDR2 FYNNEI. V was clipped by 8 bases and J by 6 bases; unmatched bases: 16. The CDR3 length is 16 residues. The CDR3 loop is CASSILGQGLLHGYTF. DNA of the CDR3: TGTGCCAGCTCCATCCTAGGACAGGGGTTGTTACATGGCTACACCTTC. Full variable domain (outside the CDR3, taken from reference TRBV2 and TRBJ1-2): EPEVTQTPSHQVTQMGQEVILRCVPISNHLYFYWYRQILGQKVEFLVSFYNNEISEKSEIFDDQFSVERPDGSNFTLKIRSTKLEDSAMYFCASSILGQGLLHGYTFGSGTRLTVV.

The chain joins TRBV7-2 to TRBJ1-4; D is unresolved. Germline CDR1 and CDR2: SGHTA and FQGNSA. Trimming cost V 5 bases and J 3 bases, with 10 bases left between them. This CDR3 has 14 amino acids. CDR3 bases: TGTGCCAGCAGCGAATGGCCTGCTAATGAAAAACTGTTTTTT. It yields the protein CASSEWPANEKLFF.

DNA for the CDR3: TGCAGCGTTGAGAGGAACTACGAGCAGTACTTC. This translates into CSVERNYEQYF. The rearrangement uses TRBV29-1 and TRBJ2-7; D unresolved. Germline CDR1 reads SQVTM; CDR2 reads ANQGSEA. CDR3 length equals 11 residues. V was clipped by 3 bases and J by 3 bases, with 6 bases between them.

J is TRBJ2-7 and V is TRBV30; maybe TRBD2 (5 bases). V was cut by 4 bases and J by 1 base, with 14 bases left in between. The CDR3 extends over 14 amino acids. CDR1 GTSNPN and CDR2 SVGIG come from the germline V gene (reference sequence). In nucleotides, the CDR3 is TGTGCCTGGAACAACGGCGGGTCGTCCTACGAGCAGTACTTC. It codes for CAWNNGGSSYEQYF.

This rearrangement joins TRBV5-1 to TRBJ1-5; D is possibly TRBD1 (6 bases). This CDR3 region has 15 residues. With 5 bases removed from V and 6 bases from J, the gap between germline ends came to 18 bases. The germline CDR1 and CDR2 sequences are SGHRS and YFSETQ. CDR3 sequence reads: CASRSGGATPQPQHF. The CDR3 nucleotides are TGCGCCAGCAGGTCGGGGGGCGCGACCCCTCAGCCCCAGCATTTT.

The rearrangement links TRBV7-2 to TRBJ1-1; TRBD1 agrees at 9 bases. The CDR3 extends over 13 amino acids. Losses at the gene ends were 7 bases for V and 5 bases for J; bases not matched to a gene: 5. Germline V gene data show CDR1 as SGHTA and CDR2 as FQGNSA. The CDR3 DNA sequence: TGTGCCAGCACCTCGGACAGGGGTACTGAAGCTTTCTTT. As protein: CASTSDRGTEAFF.

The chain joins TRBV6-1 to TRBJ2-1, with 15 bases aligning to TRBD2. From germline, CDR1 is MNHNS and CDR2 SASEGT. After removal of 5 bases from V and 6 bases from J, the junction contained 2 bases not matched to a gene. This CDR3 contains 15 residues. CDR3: CASSWTSGGANEQFF. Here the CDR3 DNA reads TGTGCCAGCAGTTGGACTAGCGGGGGGGCCAATGAGCAGTTCTTC.

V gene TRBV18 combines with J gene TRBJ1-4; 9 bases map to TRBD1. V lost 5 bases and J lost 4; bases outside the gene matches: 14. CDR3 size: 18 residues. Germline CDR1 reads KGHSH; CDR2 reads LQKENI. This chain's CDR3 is CASSSYGQGLAGNEKLFF. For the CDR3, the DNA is TGTGCCAGCTCATCCTATGGACAGGGGTTGGCGGGTAATGAAAAACTGTTTTTT.

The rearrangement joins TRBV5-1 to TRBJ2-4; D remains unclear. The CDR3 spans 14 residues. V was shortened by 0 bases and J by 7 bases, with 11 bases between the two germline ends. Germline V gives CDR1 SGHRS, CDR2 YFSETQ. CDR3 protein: CASSLGLAGNIQYF. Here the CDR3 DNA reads TGCGCCAGCAGCTTGGGTTTAGCCGGGAACATTCAGTACTTC.

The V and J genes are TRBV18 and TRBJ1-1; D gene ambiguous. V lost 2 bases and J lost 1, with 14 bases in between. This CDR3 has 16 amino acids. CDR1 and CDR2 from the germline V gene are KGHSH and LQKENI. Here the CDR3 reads CASSPNLQSGNTEAFF. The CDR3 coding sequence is TGTGCCAGCTCACCAAATCTTCAGTCGGGGAACACTGAAGCTTTCTTT.

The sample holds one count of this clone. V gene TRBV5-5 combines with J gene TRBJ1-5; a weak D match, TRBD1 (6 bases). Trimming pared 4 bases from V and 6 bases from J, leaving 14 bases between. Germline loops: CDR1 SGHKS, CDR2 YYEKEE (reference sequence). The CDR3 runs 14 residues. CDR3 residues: CASSPRGSPQPQHF. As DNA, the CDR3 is TGTGCCAGCAGCCCTAGGGGGTCCCCTCAGCCCCAGCATTTT.

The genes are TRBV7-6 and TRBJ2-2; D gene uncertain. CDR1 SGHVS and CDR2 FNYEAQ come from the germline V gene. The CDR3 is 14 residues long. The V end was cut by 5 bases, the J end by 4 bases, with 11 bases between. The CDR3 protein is CASSPRHFTGELFF. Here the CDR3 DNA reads TGTGCCAGCAGCCCCCGACATTTCACCGGGGAGCTGTTTTTT.